This TCR beta chain was documented in a study of blood T cell repertoires in COVID-19. Study overall: Spain, Italy and the United States supplied samples that represented acute and convalescent COVID-19.

The protocol was immunoSEQ multiplex PCR, while the TCRdb copy is restricted to in-frame clones and leaves out a portion. The sample holds about 320,000 clones; over 85% are singletons and the top ten take approximately 2.5%. Individuals drawn from around 25 US areas were about 18 to 90 years old. Each participant's cohort was designated according to participant-reported clinical history. CDR1 and CDR2 from the germline V gene are SQVTM and ANQGSEA. V was pared by 6 bases and J by 4 bases, with 15 bases between. The CDR3 sequence is 13 residues long. The sequenced material came from PBMCs or T cells enriched from blood (not recorded which). The gene calls are TRBV29-1 and TRBJ1-2; weak D call: TRBD1 (6 bases). This TCR came from a man aged 55-75 years who had recovered from COVID-19. The CDR3 here is CSVETGTTYGYTF. The CDR3 DNA follows: TGCAGCGTCGAGACCGGGACAACCTATGGCTACACCTTC. The variable domain in full, completed from reference TRBV29-1 and TRBJ1-2, reads SAVISQKPSRDICQRGTSLTIQCQVDSQVTMMFWYRQQPGQSLTLIATANQGSEATYESGFVIDKFPISRPNLTFSTLTVSNMSPEDSSIYLCSVETGTTYGYTFGSGTRLTVV.